Listed below are T cell receptor beta chains from one sample, sequenced in a study of blood T cell repertoires in COVID-19. Profiled with immunoSEQ multiplex PCR; TCRdb holds only in-frame clones, not every one. Here the sample spans tens of thousands of clones, about 89% being singletons. Sample: peripheral blood. The receptors were sampled from a human donor in a cohort sampled during active COVID-19. The CDR3 runs from the conserved cysteine through the conserved F or W. A D gene is named only where the DNA matches it firmly. Size values are once, few and many counts, or a class for expanded clones, and some rows have none.

. once TRBJ1-2 TRBV19 CASSITNQGGYGYTF TGTGCCAGTAGTATTACTAACCAGGGAGGGTATGGCTACACCTTC
. . TRBJ2-5 TRBV5-4 CASSLGGTVNQETQYF TGTGCCAGCAGTTTGGGGGGGACAGTTAATCAAGAGACCCAGTACTTC
. . TRBJ2-3 TRBV5-1 CASSLVQATTDTQYF TGCGCCAGCAGCTTGGTACAGGCGACCACAGATACGCAGTATTTT
. . TRBJ2-5 TRBV19 CASSIFPRSGSQETQYF TGTGCCAGTAGTATTTTCCCCCGGAGCGGCAGCCAAGAGACCCAGTACTTC
TRBD1 . TRBJ2-1 TRBV7-3 CASSFSGTGGDEQFF TGTGCCAGCAGCTTCTCCGGGACAGGAGGCGATGAGCAGTTCTTC
TRBD1 . TRBJ2-5 TRBV5-1 CASSLAAGGHQETQYF TGCGCCAGCAGCTTGGCGGCAGGGGGACACCAAGAGACCCAGTACTTC
TRBD1 . TRBJ2-1 TRBV29-1 CSVEAWGGGQGGYNEQFF TGCAGCGTTGAAGCCTGGGGAGGGGGACAGGGTGGGTACAATGAGCAGTTCTTC
TRBD1 few TRBJ1-2 TRBV4-2 CASSQTSLHRGRGGYTF TGTGCCAGCAGCCAAACCTCTCTACACAGGGGGCGGGGTGGCTACACCTTC
. . TRBJ2-7 TRBV7-2 CASSPSGKSSYEQYF TGTGCCAGCAGCCCAAGCGGCAAGAGCTCCTACGAGCAGTACTTC
. . TRBJ1-2 TRBV27 CASSRTGVYGYTF TGTGCCAGCAGTCGGACCGGGGTCTATGGCTACACCTTC
TRBD1 . TRBJ1-2 TRBV5-1 CASTLDRVDYGYTF TGCGCCAGCACCCTGGACAGGGTCGACTATGGCTACACCTTC
. . TRBJ1-1 TRBV2 CASRSMAGTNEAFF TGTGCCAGCAGATCTATGGCCGGGACAAATGAAGCTTTCTTT
. once TRBJ2-5 TRBV2 CASSPRVRETQYF TGTGCCAGCAGCCCCCGGGTAAGGGAGACCCAGTACTTC
TRBD1 once TRBJ1-2 TRBV5-1 CASRHLQGADYGYTF TGCGCCAGCCGTCATTTACAGGGGGCTGACTATGGCTACACCTTC
TRBD1 . TRBJ1-2 TRBV27 CASSSRQGAGYGYTF TGTGCCAGCAGCAGTCGACAGGGGGCGGGTTATGGCTACACCTTC
TRBD2 . TRBJ2-3 TRBV9 CASSDQASGGADTQYF TGTGCCAGCAGCGACCAGGCTAGCGGGGGGGCGGATACGCAGTATTTT
. . TRBJ1-2 TRBV12-3/TRBV12-4 CASSYSRASGYTF TGTGCCAGCAGTTACAGCAGGGCCTCTGGCTACACCTTC
. . TRBJ1-5 TRBV6-5 CASRASGGFRPQHF TGTGCCAGCAGGGCGTCGGGGGGGTTTCGGCCCCAGCATTTT
TRBD2 . TRBJ2-2 TRBV5-1 CASTIGGGALLELFF TGCGCCAGCACGATTGGCGGGGGGGCCCTCTTGGAGCTGTTTTTT
TRBD1 . TRBJ1-2 TRBV7-2 CASSPRTGVQYGYTF TGTGCCAGCAGCCCGAGGACAGGGGTACAATATGGCTACACCTTC
. . TRBJ2-7 TRBV5-1 CAKDWGQGDYEQYF TGCGCCAAAGATTGGGGACAAGGGGACTACGAGCAGTACTTC
. once TRBJ2-3 TRBV29-1 CSVGGGSSTDTQYF TGCAGCGTCGGAGGCGGATCTAGCACAGATACGCAGTATTTT
TRBD1 . TRBJ1-2 TRBV6-6 CASSGDRGANAGYTF TGTGCCAGCAGTGGCGACAGGGGAGCTAACGCTGGCTACACCTTC
. . TRBJ1-6 TRBV28 CASSAGGSGSPLHF TGTGCCAGCAGTGCCGGAGGTAGCGGATCACCCCTCCACTTT
TRBD2 . TRBJ2-3 TRBV9 CASGGENTDTQYF TGTGCCAGCGGGGGGGAAAACACAGATACGCAGTATTTT
. . TRBJ1-4 TRBV18 CASSLLSFATNEKLFF TGTGCCAGCTCCCTCCTTTCCTTTGCAACTAATGAAAAACTGTTTTTT
. . TRBJ2-1 TRBV7-6 CASSLRTSSYNEQFF TGTGCCAGCAGCTTAAGAACCAGCTCCTACAATGAGCAGTTCTTC
TRBD1 . TRBJ1-6 TRBV30 CAWSWTGGFGNSPLHF TGTGCCTGGAGTTGGACAGGGGGCTTTGGTAATTCACCCCTCCACTTT
. . TRBJ1-4 TRBV7-2 CASSRDNIAGNEKLFF TGTGCCAGCAGCCGGGACAATATCGCCGGGAATGAAAAACTGTTTTTT
TRBD2 . TRBJ2-1 TRBV3-1/TRBV3-2 CASSQAQRTSGGHSYNEQFF TGTGCCAGCAGCCAAGCCCAACGGACTAGCGGGGGACACTCCTACAATGAGCAGTTCTTC
TRBD1 . TRBJ2-7 TRBV19 CASSPDRGSAYEQYF TGTGCCAGTAGTCCCGACAGGGGATCCGCCTACGAGCAGTACTTC
. once TRBJ2-3 TRBV30 CAWRPPGYRDTQYF TGTGCCTGGAGGCCCCCGGGCTACAGGGATACGCAGTATTTT
. . TRBJ2-7 TRBV10-2 CASRMEGIPYEQYF TGCGCCAGCCGGATGGAGGGGATCCCCTACGAGCAGTACTTC
. . TRBJ1-1 TRBV10-2 CASSDGRVGLGTEAFF TGCGCCAGCAGTGATGGCAGGGTGGGGTTGGGCACTGAAGCTTTCTTT
. . TRBJ1-4 TRBV5-6 CASRMAGPNEKLFF TGTGCCAGCAGAATGGCGGGGCCCAATGAAAAACTGTTTTTT
. . TRBJ2-7 TRBV27 CASSPGQTYEQYF TGTGCCAGCAGTCCTGGACAGACCTACGAGCAGTACTTC
. once TRBJ1-1 TRBV7-2 CASSLAGLMNTEAFF TGTGCCAGCAGCTTAGCGGGACTCATGAACACTGAAGCTTTCTTT
. . TRBJ1-5 TRBV6-6 CASGKTDGNQPQHF TGTGCCAGCGGAAAAACCGACGGGAATCAGCCCCAGCATTTT
. . TRBJ2-7 TRBV7-9 CASHPRGGTYEQYF TGTGCCAGCCACCCTCGGGGAGGTACCTACGAGCAGTACTTC
. . TRBJ2-3 TRBV7-9 CASSSGAIPPDTQYF TGTGCCAGCAGCTCCGGTGCGATACCGCCGGATACGCAGTATTTT
TRBD1 . TRBJ2-7 TRBV19 CASSFQTGIKEQYF TGTGCCAGTAGTTTCCAGACAGGGATCAAGGAGCAGTACTTC
TRBD2 . TRBJ2-7 TRBV3-1/TRBV3-2 CASSRAGTKSYEQYF TGTGCCAGCAGCCGAGCCGGGACTAAGTCCTACGAGCAGTACTTC
TRBD1 . TRBJ1-6 TRBV5-1 CASSPTTGEYNSPLHF TGCGCCAGCAGCCCGACTACAGGGGAGTATAATTCACCCCTCCACTTT
. . TRBJ1-6 TRBV12-3/TRBV12-4 CASSPLGPSPLHF TGTGCCAGCAGTCCCCTTGGGCCTTCACCCCTCCACTTT
. once TRBJ2-2 TRBV2 CASRYSNTGELFF TGTGCCAGCAGATATTCTAACACCGGGGAGCTGTTTTTT
TRBD1 . TRBJ1-4 TRBV6-5 CASSRGLMSNEKLFF TGTGCCAGCAGCAGGGGGCTTATGTCTAATGAAAAACTGTTTTTT
TRBD2 . TRBJ2-3 TRBV9 CASSSPGTSGITDTQYF TGTGCCAGCAGCTCTCCGGGGACTAGCGGAATCACAGATACGCAGTATTTT
TRBD2 once TRBJ2-1 TRBV27 CASSLNLLAGVPNEQFF TGTGCCAGCAGTTTGAATTTACTAGCGGGGGTCCCCAATGAGCAGTTCTTC
. . TRBJ1-2 TRBV7-9 CASSLAGAGDGYTF TGTGCCAGCAGCTTAGCTGGAGCCGGAGATGGCTACACCTTC
TRBD1 once TRBJ1-4 TRBV4-1 CASSQAGTENEKLFF TGCGCCAGCAGCCAGGCCGGGACAGAGAATGAAAAACTGTTTTTT
. . TRBJ2-3 TRBV5-1 CASRVQVLGTDTQYF TGCGCCAGCAGAGTTCAGGTTCTTGGCACAGATACGCAGTATTTT
. . TRBJ2-3 TRBV18 CASSQQGGTDTQYF TGTGCCAGCTCACAGCAGGGCGGCACAGATACGCAGTATTTT
TRBD1 . TRBJ1-4 TRBV19 CASRSFGQGSNEKLFF TGTGCCAGTAGGAGTTTCGGACAGGGGTCCAATGAAAAACTGTTTTTT